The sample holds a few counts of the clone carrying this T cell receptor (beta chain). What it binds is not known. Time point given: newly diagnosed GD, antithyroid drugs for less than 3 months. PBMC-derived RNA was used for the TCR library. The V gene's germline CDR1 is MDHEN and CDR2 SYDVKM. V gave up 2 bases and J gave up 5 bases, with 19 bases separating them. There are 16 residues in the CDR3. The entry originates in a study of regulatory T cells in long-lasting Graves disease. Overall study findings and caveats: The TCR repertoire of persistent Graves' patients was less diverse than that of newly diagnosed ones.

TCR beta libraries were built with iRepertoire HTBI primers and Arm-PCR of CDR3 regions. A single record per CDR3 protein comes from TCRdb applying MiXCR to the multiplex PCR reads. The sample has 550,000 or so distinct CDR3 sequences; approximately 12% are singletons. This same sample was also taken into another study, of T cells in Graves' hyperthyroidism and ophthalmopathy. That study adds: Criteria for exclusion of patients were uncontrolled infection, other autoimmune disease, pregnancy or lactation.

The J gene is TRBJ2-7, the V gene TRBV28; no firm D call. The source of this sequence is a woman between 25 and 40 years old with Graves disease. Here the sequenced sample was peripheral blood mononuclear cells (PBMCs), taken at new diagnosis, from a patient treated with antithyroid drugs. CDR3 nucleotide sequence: TGTGCCAGCAGTTTAACCCCCGGGCACCCGAAAGACGAGCAGTACTTC. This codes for CASSLTPGHPKDEQYF.